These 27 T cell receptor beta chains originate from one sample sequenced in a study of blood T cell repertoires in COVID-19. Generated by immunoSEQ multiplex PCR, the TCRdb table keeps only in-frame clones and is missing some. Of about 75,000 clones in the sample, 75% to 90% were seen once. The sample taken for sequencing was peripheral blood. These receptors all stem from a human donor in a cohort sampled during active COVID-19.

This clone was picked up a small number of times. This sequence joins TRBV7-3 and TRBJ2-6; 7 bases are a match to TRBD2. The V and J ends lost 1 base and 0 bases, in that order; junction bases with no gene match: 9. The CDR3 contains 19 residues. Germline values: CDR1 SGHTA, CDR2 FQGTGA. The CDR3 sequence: CASSLKVERGFSGANVLTF. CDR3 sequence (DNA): TGTGCCAGCAGCTTAAAGGTCGAGCGGGGCTTCTCTGGGGCCAACGTCCTGACTTTC.

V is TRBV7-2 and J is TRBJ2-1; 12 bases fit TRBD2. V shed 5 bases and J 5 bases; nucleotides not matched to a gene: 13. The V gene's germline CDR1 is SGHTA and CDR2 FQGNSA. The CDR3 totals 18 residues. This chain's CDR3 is CASSGSLTSGGLDNEQFF. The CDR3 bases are TGTGCCAGCAGCGGCTCATTGACTAGCGGGGGTCTCGACAATGAGCAGTTCTTC.

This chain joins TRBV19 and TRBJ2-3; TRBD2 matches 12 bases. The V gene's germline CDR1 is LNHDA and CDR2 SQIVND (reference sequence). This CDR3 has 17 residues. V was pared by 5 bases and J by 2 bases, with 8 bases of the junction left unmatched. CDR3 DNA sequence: TGTGCCAGTAGTGCGCAGACTAGCGGGAGCCCCACAGATACGCAGTATTTT. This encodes CASSAQTSGSPTDTQYF.

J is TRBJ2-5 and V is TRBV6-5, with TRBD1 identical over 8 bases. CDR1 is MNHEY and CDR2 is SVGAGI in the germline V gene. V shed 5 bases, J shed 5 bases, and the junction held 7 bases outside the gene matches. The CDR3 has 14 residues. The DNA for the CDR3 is TGTGCCAGCAGTAATACAGGGGGTTGGGAGACCCAGTACTTC. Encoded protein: CASSNTGGWETQYF.

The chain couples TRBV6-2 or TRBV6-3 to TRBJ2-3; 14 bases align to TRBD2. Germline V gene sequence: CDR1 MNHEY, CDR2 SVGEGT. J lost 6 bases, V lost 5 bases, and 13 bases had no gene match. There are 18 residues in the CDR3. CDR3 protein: CASSPGLAGGTLPDTQYF. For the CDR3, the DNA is TGTGCCAGCAGTCCCGGACTAGCGGGAGGTACCCTCCCGGATACGCAGTATTTT.

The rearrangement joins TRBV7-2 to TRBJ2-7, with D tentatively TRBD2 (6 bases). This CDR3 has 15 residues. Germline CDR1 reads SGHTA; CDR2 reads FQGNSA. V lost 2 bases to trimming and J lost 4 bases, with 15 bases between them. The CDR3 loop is CASSLIPGEGYEQYF. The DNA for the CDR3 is TGTGCCAGCAGCTTAATTCCGGGAGAGGGGTACGAGCAGTACTTC.

The CDR3 DNA follows: TGTGCCAGCAGCCTAAGGGGGGGGATTGGGGCGGCCAGCTCCTACGAGCAGTACTTC. It specifies CASSLRGGIGAASSYEQYF. This chain joins TRBV7-2 and TRBJ2-7, with a tentative D call TRBD2 (7 bases). The V gene lost 5 bases and the J gene lost 0 bases, with 26 bases spanning the gap. This CDR3 region has 19 residues. Looked up from germline, CDR1 is SGHTA and CDR2 is FQGNSA.

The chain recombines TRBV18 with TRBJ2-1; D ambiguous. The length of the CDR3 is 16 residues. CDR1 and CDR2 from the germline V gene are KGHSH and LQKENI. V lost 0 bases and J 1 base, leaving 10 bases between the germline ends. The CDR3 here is CASSPPSQASYNEQFF. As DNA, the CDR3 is TGTGCCAGCTCACCACCGTCGCAAGCGTCCTACAATGAGCAGTTCTTC.

The CDR3 DNA reads as TGCAGTGCTAGTGAGAGCTCTGGAAACACCATATATTTT. This translates into CSASESSGNTIYF. The chain has TRBV20-1 and TRBJ1-3; no definite D call. Trimming pared 3 bases from V and 0 bases from J, leaving 6 bases between. Germline assignment: CDR1 DFQATT and CDR2 SNEGSKA (reference sequence). The CDR3 consists of 13 residues.

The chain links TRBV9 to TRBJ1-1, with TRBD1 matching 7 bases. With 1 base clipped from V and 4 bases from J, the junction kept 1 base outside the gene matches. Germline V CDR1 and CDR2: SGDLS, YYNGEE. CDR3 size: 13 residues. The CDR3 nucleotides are TGTGCCAGCAGCGTACACAGGGGCACTGAAGCTTTCTTT. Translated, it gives CASSVHRGTEAFF.

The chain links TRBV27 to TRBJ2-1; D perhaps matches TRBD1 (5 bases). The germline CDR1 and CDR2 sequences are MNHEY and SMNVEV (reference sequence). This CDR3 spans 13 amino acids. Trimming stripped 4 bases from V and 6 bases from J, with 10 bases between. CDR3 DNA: TGTGCCAGCAGTTGGCTAGGGGCCAATGAGCAGTTCTTC. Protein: CASSWLGANEQFF.

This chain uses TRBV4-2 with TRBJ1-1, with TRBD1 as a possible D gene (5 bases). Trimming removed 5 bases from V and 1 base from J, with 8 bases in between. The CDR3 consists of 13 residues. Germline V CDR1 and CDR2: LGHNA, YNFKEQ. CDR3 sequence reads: CASSLDTNTEAFF. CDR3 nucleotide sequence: TGTGCCAGCAGCTTGGACACGAACACTGAAGCTTTCTTT.

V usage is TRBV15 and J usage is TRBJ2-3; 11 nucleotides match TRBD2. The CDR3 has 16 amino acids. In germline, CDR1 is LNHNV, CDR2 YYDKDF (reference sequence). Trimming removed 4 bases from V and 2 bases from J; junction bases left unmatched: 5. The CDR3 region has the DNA TGTGCCACCAGCAAAAAGACTAGCGGGGTCACAGATACGCAGTATTTT. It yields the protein CATSKKTSGVTDTQYF.

The CDR3 is CASSLGWRTGDEKLFF. The CDR3 DNA reads as TGCGCCAGCAGCTTGGGGTGGAGGACGGGGGATGAAAAACTGTTTTTT. The chain is built from TRBV5-1 and TRBJ1-4; a weak D match, TRBD1 (5 bases). Germline-derived CDR1 and CDR2 are SGHRS and YFSETQ. V was pared by 0 bases and J by 6 bases, with 15 bases between. The CDR3 runs 16 residues.

The CDR3 DNA is TGTGCCAGCAGCCGCGCGCCGGGAGTACAAGAGACCCAGTACTTC. Protein product: CASSRAPGVQETQYF. The gene calls are TRBV5-4 and TRBJ2-5; the D gene is possibly TRBD2 (6 bases). This CDR3 comprises 15 residues. Germline values: CDR1 SGHNT, CDR2 YYREEE (reference sequence). The V end was cut by 4 bases, the J end by 2 bases, with 15 bases between. The variable domain in full, with the rest retrieved from reference TRBV5-4 and TRBJ2-5, is ETGVTQSPTHLIKTRGQQVTLRCSSQSGHNTVSWYQQALGQGPQFIFQYYREEENGRGNFPPRFSGLQFPNYSSELNVNALELDDSALYLCASSRAPGVQETQYFGPGTRLLVL.

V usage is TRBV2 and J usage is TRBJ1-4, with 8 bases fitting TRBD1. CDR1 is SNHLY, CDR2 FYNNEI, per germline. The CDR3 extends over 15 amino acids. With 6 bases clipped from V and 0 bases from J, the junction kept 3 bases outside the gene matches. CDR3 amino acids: CASRGQGATNEKLFF. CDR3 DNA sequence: TGTGCCAGCAGAGGACAGGGTGCAACTAATGAAAAACTGTTTTTT.

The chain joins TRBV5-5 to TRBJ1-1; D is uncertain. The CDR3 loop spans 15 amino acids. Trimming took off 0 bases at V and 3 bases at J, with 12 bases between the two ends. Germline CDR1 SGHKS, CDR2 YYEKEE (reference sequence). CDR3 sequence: CASSLDPRGDTEAFF. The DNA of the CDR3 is TGTGCCAGCAGCTTGGATCCCCGGGGAGACACTGAAGCTTTCTTT. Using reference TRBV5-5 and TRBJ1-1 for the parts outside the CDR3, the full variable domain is DAGVTQSPTHLIKTRGQQVTLRCSPISGHKSVSWYQQVLGQGPQFIFQYYEKEERGRGNFPDRFSARQFPNYSSELNVNALLLGDSALYLCASSLDPRGDTEAFFGQGTRLTVV.

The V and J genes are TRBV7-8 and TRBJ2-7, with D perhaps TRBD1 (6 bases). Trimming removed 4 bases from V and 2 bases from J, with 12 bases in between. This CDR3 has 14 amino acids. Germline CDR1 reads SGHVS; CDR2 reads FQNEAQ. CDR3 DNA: TGTGCCAGCAGCTCCGGACAGAGCCCCTACGAGCAGTACTTC. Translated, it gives CASSSGQSPYEQYF.

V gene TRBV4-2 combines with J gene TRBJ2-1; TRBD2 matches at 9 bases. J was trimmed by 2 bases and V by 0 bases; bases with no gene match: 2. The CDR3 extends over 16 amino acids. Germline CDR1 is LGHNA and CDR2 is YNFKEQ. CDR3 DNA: TGTGCCAGCAGCCAAGATAGCGGGGGCGCCTACAATGAGCAGTTCTTC. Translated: CASSQDSGGAYNEQFF.

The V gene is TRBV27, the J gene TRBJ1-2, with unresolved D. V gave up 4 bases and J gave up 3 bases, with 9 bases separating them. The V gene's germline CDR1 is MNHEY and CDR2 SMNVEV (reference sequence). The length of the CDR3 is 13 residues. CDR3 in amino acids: CASSSGVDYGYTF. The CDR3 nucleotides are TGTGCCAGCAGTTCGGGTGTCGACTATGGCTACACCTTC.

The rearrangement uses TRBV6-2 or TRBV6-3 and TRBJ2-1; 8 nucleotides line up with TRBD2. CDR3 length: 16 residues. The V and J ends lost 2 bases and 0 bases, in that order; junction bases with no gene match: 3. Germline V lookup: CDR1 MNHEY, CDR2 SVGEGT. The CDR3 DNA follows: TGTGCCAGCAGTTACACGGGGACTAGCTCCTACAATGAGCAGTTCTTC. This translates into CASSYTGTSSYNEQFF.

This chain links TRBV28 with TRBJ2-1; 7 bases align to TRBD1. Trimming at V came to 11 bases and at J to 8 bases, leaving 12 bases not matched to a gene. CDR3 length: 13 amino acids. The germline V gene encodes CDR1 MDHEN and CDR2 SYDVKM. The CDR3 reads CAACRDRLDEQFF. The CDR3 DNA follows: TGTGCCGCTTGCCGGGACAGATTAGATGAGCAGTTCTTC.

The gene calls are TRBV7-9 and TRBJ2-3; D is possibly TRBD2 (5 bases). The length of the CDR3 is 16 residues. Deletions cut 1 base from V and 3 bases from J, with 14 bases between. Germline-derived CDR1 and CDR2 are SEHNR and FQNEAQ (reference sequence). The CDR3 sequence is CASSLGGGRETDTQYF. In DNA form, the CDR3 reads TGTGCCAGCAGCTTAGGAGGTGGTAGGGAGACAGATACGCAGTATTTT.

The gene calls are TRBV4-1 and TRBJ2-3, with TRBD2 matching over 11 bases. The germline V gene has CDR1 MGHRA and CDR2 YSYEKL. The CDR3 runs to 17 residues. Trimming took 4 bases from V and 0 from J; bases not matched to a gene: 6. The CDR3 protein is CASSPSGLAGSTDTQYF. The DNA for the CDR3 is TGCGCCAGCAGCCCCTCCGGACTAGCGGGCAGCACAGATACGCAGTATTTT.

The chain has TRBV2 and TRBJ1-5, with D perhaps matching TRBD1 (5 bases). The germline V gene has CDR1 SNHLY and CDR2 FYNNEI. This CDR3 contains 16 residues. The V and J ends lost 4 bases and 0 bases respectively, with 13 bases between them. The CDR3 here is CASSVLPGYSNQPQHF. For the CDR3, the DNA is TGTGCCAGCAGTGTTCTCCCAGGGTATAGCAATCAGCCCCAGCATTTT.

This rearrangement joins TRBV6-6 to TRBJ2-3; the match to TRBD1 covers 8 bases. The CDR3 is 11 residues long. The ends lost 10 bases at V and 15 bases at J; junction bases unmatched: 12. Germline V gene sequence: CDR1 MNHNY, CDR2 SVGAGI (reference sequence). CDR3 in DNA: TGTGCCACCCAAGTAGGGACAGGTTTTTATTTT. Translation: CATQVGTGFYF.

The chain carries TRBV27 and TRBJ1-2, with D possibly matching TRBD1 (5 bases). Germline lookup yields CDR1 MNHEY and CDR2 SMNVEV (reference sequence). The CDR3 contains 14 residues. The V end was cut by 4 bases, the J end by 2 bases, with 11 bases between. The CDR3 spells CASSSGIVNYGYTF. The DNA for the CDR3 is TGTGCCAGCAGTTCAGGGATTGTAAACTATGGCTACACCTTC.